The rows below give T cell receptor beta chains drawn from one sample of a study of post-analysis software for immune sequencing data. Each CDR3 protein is one row after TCRdb ran MiXCR on the PCR reads. The sample has 650,000 to 850,000 distinct CDR3 sequences, just over 45% seen once. The specimen was blood. The receptors stem from a girl aged 10 to 17 with multiple sclerosis. Each CDR3 is given with its conserved first and last residue. D genes are given only for firm matches. Clone size is shown for a subset of rows, as once, few, many or a class of expanded clone.

D: NA; J: TRBJ2-6; size: few; V: TRBV4-2; DNA: TGTGCCAGCAGCCAAGATAAAAAACAGGGTGAGGCCAACGTCCTGACTTTC; CDR3: CASSQDKKQGEANVLTF
D: TRBD1; J: TRBJ2-7; size: NA; V: TRBV28; DNA: TGTGCCAGCAGTTTAGACAGGGTGGTCCACGAGCAGTACTTC; CDR3: CASSLDRVVHEQYF
D: NA; J: TRBJ2-7; size: NA; V: TRBV4-3; DNA: TGCGCCAGCAGCCCACTACAGGGAACGCACGAGCAGTACTTC; CDR3: CASSPLQGTHEQYF
D: TRBD1; J: TRBJ1-6; size: NA; V: TRBV9; DNA: TGTGCCAGCAGGGGGACAGGGAGTAATTCACCCCTCCACTTT; CDR3: CASRGTGSNSPLHF
D: NA; J: TRBJ2-3; size: NA; V: TRBV10-3; DNA: TGTGCCATCAGTGAGGAGGGCAGCACAGATACGCAGTATTTT; CDR3: CAISEEGSTDTQYF
D: NA; J: TRBJ2-7; size: NA; V: TRBV5-6; DNA: TGTGCCAGCAGCTTGAGACCCCTAGCCTACGAGCAGTACTTC; CDR3: CASSLRPLAYEQYF
D: NA; J: TRBJ2-7; size: few; V: TRBV29-1; DNA: TGCAGCGCCGGCCCTGGGGGGGCGAGTTCCGAGCAGTACTTC; CDR3: CSAGPGGASSEQYF
D: TRBD2; J: TRBJ2-1; size: NA; V: TRBV29-1; DNA: TGCAGCGTTTGGACTAGCGGGACCTACAATGAGCAGTTCTTC; CDR3: CSVWTSGTYNEQFF
D: TRBD1; J: TRBJ2-7; size: NA; V: TRBV20-1; DNA: TGCAGTGCGGACAGGGTCTCCTACGAGCAGTACTTC; CDR3: CSADRVSYEQYF
D: NA; J: TRBJ2-1; size: NA; V: TRBV14; DNA: TGTGCCAGCAGCCCAATCTTTAGCGACTATGAGCAGTTCTTC; CDR3: CASSPIFSDYEQFF
D: TRBD2; J: TRBJ2-7; size: NA; V: TRBV7-6; DNA: TGTGCCAGCAGCTTAAATCCCCACGGGAGGGGAGACGAGCAGTACTTC; CDR3: CASSLNPHGRGDEQYF
D: NA; J: TRBJ2-5; size: NA; V: TRBV9; DNA: TGTGCCAGCAGCGTCGACGGGGCCCTGGAGACCCAGTACTTC; CDR3: CASSVDGALETQYF
D: NA; J: TRBJ2-1; size: NA; V: TRBV9; DNA: TGTGCCAGCAGCTCCTCGGGACTCGGGGAGAATGAGCAGTTCTTC; CDR3: CASSSSGLGENEQFF
D: TRBD2; J: TRBJ2-3; size: few; V: TRBV20-1; DNA: TGCAGTGCTACCGAGCGGGAGGGTTGGGATACGCAGTATTTT; CDR3: CSATEREGWDTQYF
D: NA; J: TRBJ2-7; size: NA; V: TRBV7-8; DNA: TGTGCCAGCAGCGCGGGACCTGTCCAAGAGCCGGGGAACGAGCAGTACTTC; CDR3: CASSAGPVQEPGNEQYF
D: NA; J: TRBJ2-1; size: few; V: TRBV6-1; DNA: TGTGCCAGCACCCCCACTAGCAGTAACAATGAGCAGTTCTTC; CDR3: CASTPTSSNNEQFF
D: TRBD2; J: TRBJ2-3; size: NA; V: TRBV7-3; DNA: TGTGCCAGCAGGTCTAGCGGGATCGTTACAGATACGCAGTATTTT; CDR3: CASRSSGIVTDTQYF
D: NA; J: TRBJ2-7; size: few; V: TRBV28; DNA: TGTGCCAGCAGTTCACTAGACTACGAGCAGTACTTC; CDR3: CASSSLDYEQYF
D: TRBD1; J: TRBJ2-5; size: NA; V: TRBV7-8; DNA: TGTGCCAGCAGCTTAGGGCAGGGGGCTGGCCAAGAGACCCAGTACTTC; CDR3: CASSLGQGAGQETQYF
D: TRBD2; J: TRBJ2-1; size: NA; V: TRBV7-3; DNA: TGTGCCAGCAGCGTTACTAGCGACACCTACAATGAGCAGTTCTTC; CDR3: CASSVTSDTYNEQFF
D: NA; J: TRBJ1-1; size: NA; V: TRBV20-1; DNA: TGCAGTGCTCAGGACAGACACACTGAAGCTTTCTTT; CDR3: CSAQDRHTEAFF
D: TRBD2; J: TRBJ2-3; size: few; V: TRBV20-1; DNA: TGCAGTGCTGATCTAGCGGGAGGGGACACAGATACGCAGTATTTT; CDR3: CSADLAGGDTDTQYF
D: NA; J: TRBJ2-1; size: NA; V: TRBV24-1; DNA: TGTGCCACCAGTGACCCACGTTCAAGTGGGAGGGGGCACAATGAGCAGTTCTTC; CDR3: CATSDPRSSGRGHNEQFF
D: NA; J: TRBJ1-1; size: NA; V: TRBV12-3/TRBV12-4; DNA: TGTGCCAGCACTATGGGTCCGAAAACCACTGAAGCTTTCTTT; CDR3: CASTMGPKTTEAFF
D: TRBD2; J: TRBJ2-7; size: NA; V: TRBV29-1; DNA: TGCAGCGTTGAAGATAAGGTAGCGGGGCCCTACGAGCAGTACTTC; CDR3: CSVEDKVAGPYEQYF
D: NA; J: TRBJ2-7; size: many; V: TRBV12-3/TRBV12-4; DNA: TGTGCCAGCAGCTTAGTGTCCTACGAGCAGTACTTC; CDR3: CASSLVSYEQYF
D: TRBD2; J: TRBJ2-1; size: few; V: TRBV7-2; DNA: TGTGCCAGCAGCTTAGGGGCTAGCGGGGGATACAATGAGCAGTTCTTC; CDR3: CASSLGASGGYNEQFF
D: TRBD2; J: TRBJ2-3; size: NA; V: TRBV20-1; DNA: TGCAGTGCTAGAGTTTGGCTAGCGGGGCAGGCAGATACGCAGTATTTT; CDR3: CSARVWLAGQADTQYF
D: TRBD1; J: TRBJ2-4; size: few; V: TRBV2; DNA: TGTGCCAGCAGGGACAGGGGTGGCATCGGGGACATTCAGTACTTC; CDR3: CASRDRGGIGDIQYF
D: NA; J: TRBJ1-4; size: NA; V: TRBV6-6; DNA: TGTGCCAGCAGTTACTCAAGGCATGAAAAACTGTTTTTT; CDR3: CASSYSRHEKLFF
D: TRBD2; J: TRBJ2-6; size: NA; V: TRBV11-2; DNA: TGTGCCAGCAGCACTACTAGCGGGACGACCTCTGGGGCCAACGTCCTGACTTTC; CDR3: CASSTTSGTTSGANVLTF
D: TRBD1; J: TRBJ2-7; size: few; V: TRBV29-1; DNA: TGCAGCGTCGGGACAGGGGTTCTCGCCGAGCAGTACTTC; CDR3: CSVGTGVLAEQYF
D: NA; J: TRBJ2-1; size: NA; V: TRBV20-1; DNA: TGCAGTGCTAGGACCCGCTCCTACAATGAGCAGTTCTTC; CDR3: CSARTRSYNEQFF
D: TRBD1; J: TRBJ1-2; size: once; V: TRBV19; DNA: TGTGCCAGTAGTGGGACAGGGGCCCTCTATGGCTACACCTTC; CDR3: CASSGTGALYGYTF
D: TRBD2; J: TRBJ2-1; size: NA; V: TRBV20-1; DNA: TGCAGTGCTAGACAGCTAGCGGGTGGCGCCTACAATGAGCAGTTCTTC; CDR3: CSARQLAGGAYNEQFF
D: NA; J: TRBJ1-1; size: few; V: TRBV29-1; DNA: TGCAGCCTAGAAACAGGGCCATCTGAAGCTTTCTTT; CDR3: CSLETGPSEAFF
D: NA; J: TRBJ2-5; size: NA; V: TRBV9; DNA: TGTGCCAGCACCGGGATGCGGGATGGCTCCTACAATGAGCAGTACTTC; CDR3: CASTGMRDGSYNEQYF